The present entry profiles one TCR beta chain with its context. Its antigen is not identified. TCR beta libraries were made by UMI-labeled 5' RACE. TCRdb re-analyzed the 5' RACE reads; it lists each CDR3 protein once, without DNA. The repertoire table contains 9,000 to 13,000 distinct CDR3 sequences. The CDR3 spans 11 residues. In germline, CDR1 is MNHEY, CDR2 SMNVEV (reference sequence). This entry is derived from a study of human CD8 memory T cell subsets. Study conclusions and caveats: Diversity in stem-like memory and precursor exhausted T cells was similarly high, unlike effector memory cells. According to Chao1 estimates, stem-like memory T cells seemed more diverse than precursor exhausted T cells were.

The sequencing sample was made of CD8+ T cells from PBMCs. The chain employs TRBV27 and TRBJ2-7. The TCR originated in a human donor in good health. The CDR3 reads CASGHSDEQYF.